This T cell receptor (beta chain) comes out of a study of blood T cell repertoires in COVID-19. Produced via immunoSEQ multiplex PCR; TCRdb's table is partial and in-frame only. In the table there are a few hundred thousand clones, roughly 85% of which are singletons. Germline V CDR1 and CDR2: GTSNPN, SVGIG (reference sequence). V dropped 3 bases and J dropped 3 bases, with 9 bases sitting between them. The CDR3 loop spans 14 amino acids. The TCR sequence derives from a human donor in a cohort sampled during active COVID-19. The V call is TRBV30, the J call TRBJ1-6; D is undetermined. Material: peripheral blood. Here the CDR3 reads CAWRPGSYNSPLHF. The CDR3 bases are TGTGCCTGGAGGCCCGGGAGCTATAATTCACCCCTCCACTTT.